The present T cell receptor (beta chain) was sequenced within a study of human T cells and chemical hapten exposure. Study-level results: Unchanged with DPC sensitization were TCRs above 1 in 1000 frequency.

Germline trimming cut 7 bases from V and 4 bases from J; bases unmatched to any gene: 9. The CDR3 loop spans 15 amino acids. Germline assignment: CDR1 DFQATT and CDR2 SNEGSKA (reference sequence). In the original processing: Samples ranged from about 20,000 to 750,000 TCRs, with a median of roughly 93,000. TCRdb called the RACE reads again in MiXCR, with one record for every CDR3 protein. TCRdb, rather than the study authors, made the V and J calls. This sample yields tens of thousands of distinct CDR3 sequences, of which less than 14% are seen a single time; about 3.5% belongs to the top ten. This clonotype was seen ten or more times. The antigen is not known. The sample's time point: patch test 3, about 24 weeks after DPC sensitization. Treatment reported: therapeutic diphenylcyclopropenone sensitization with weekly scalp DPC.

J is TRBJ1-5 and V is TRBV20-1; the match to TRBD1 covers 11 bases. This clonotype was sampled from a woman aged 45-59 years with alopecia areata. Some clones in this sample may be carry-over from other donors' samples. The sample was whole blood, taken in connection with sensitization to the hapten diphenylcyclopropenone (DPC). The DNA of the CDR3 is TGCAGTGGTGGACAGGGGGCGAGTTGGAATCAGCCCCAGCATTTT. Translation: CSGGQGASWNQPQHF.